This TCR beta chain was documented in a study of blood T cell repertoires in COVID-19. Overall study: Donors in the United States, Italy and Spain gave samples during acute or convalescent COVID-19.

Measured with immunoSEQ multiplex PCR; TCRdb has only the in-frame clones, and not every one. The repertoire holds 65,000 to 70,000 clones, more than 65% seen once, with under 5% in the top ten. Germline loops: CDR1 ENHRY, CDR2 SYGVKD. V lost 6 bases, J lost 4 bases, and 12 bases stayed unmatched. CDR3 length: 16 amino acids. The origin of this receptor is a woman aged 60-75 years with acute or convalescent COVID-19. The sample was peripheral blood. The chain links TRBV10-3 to TRBJ1-3, with 7 bases lining up with TRBD1. Written as DNA, the CDR3 is TGTGCCATCAGCGAGGGTATGGACAGGCCCGGAAACACCATATATTTT. It specifies CAISEGMDRPGNTIYF.